These 5 T cell receptor beta chains originate from one sample sequenced in a study of regulatory T cells in long-lasting Graves disease. Time point here: newly diagnosed GD, antithyroid drugs for less than 3 months. Researchers made the TCR library from RNA that was extracted from PBMCs. For TCR beta, libraries came from iRepertoire HTBI primers and Arm-PCR of CDR3 regions. Each CDR3 protein is one row after TCRdb ran MiXCR on the multiplex PCR reads. The profile shows 400,000 to 500,000 distinct CDR3 sequences, roughly 15% of them singletons. This sample also belongs to another study, concerning T cells in Graves' hyperthyroidism and ophthalmopathy.

Sequencing used peripheral blood mononuclear cells (PBMCs), obtained at new diagnosis, from a patient treated with antithyroid drugs. These receptors all come from a woman aged 25 to 39 with Graves disease.

This clonotype was detected ten times or more. The rearrangement uses TRBV6-9 and TRBJ1-6; D is uncertain. Trimming removed 3 bases at V and 12 bases at J, with 12 bases between. The CDR3 loop spans 13 amino acids. Germline CDR1 and CDR2: MNHGY and SVAAGI. The DNA for the CDR3 is TGTGCCAGCAGTTACGGCAGAACTCAACCCCTCCACTTT. Protein sequence: CASSYGRTQPLHF.

The chain joins TRBV14 to TRBJ1-2; no definite D call. This CDR3 is built from 11 residues. Germline V gives CDR1 SGHDN, CDR2 FVKESK. Trimming stripped 1 base from V and 14 bases from J, with 11 bases between. CDR3 DNA: TGTGCCAGCAGCCAAGGAAGGTTTTTGACCTTC. This translates into CASSQGRFLTF.

This clonotype was picked up many times. The rearrangement joins TRBV6-2 or TRBV6-3 to TRBJ1-1; the D is unclear. With 6 bases removed from V and 8 bases from J, the gap between germline ends came to 22 bases. The CDR3 spans 15 residues. Germline CDR1 and CDR2: MNHEY and SVGEGT. The CDR3 DNA is TGTGCCAGCAGCTCCCCCGGTATTGGGAGTCTAGAAGCTTTCTTT. It translates to CASSSPGIGSLEAFF.

This clonotype came up many times. The chain joins TRBV12-3 or TRBV12-4 to TRBJ2-3; D not certain. V lost 3 bases and J 0 bases, leaving 13 bases between the germline ends. The CDR3 contains 16 residues. The CDR3 region has the DNA TGTGCCAGCAGTTTCCTTGATGAAATTAGCACAGATACGCAGTATTTT. Translated: CASSFLDEISTDTQYF.

This clonotype was seen many times. CDR3 amino acids: CASRRQGGFYEQYF. CDR3 nucleotides: TGTGCCAGCAGAAGACAGGGGGGTTTCTACGAGCAGTACTTC. The chain links TRBV3-1 to TRBJ2-7; 9 positions match TRBD1. In germline, CDR1 is LGHDT, CDR2 YNNKEL (reference sequence). The CDR3 has 14 amino acids. The junction had 6 bases not matched to a gene; V was cut back by 6 bases and J by 3 bases.